These 24 T cell receptor beta chains came from one sample sequenced in a study of T cell responses to AZD1222 COVID-19 vaccine. Profiled with immunoSEQ multiplex PCR; TCRdb holds only in-frame clones, not every one. The sample yields some 170,000 clones, 85% to 90% seen once. The sample consisted of peripheral blood, taken on day 0 of AZD1222 vaccination. The receptors shown here come from an adult in good health.

The CDR3 DNA is TGTGCCAGCAGGGATGAGGGCCAGCCCCAGCATTTT. Its protein is CASRDEGQPQHF. This chain links TRBV6-5 with TRBJ1-5; D gene ambiguous. The germline V gene encodes CDR1 MNHEY and CDR2 SVGAGI. V was clipped by 6 bases and J by 7 bases, with 10 bases between them. The length of the CDR3 is 12 residues.

This clone was seen a handful of times. The chain combines TRBV27 with TRBJ1-6; tentative D call: TRBD1 (5 bases). The V gene's germline CDR1 is MNHEY and CDR2 SMNVEV (reference sequence). The CDR3 is 17 residues long. The V and J ends lost 6 bases and 3 bases respectively, with 18 bases between them. CDR3 region: CASSVTRLRDYNSPLHF. The CDR3 DNA is TGTGCCAGCAGCGTAACCCGCCTCAGGGACTATAATTCACCCCTCCACTTT.

In DNA, the CDR3 is TGCGCCAGCAGCCAATTGCCGGGACAGGGGGCGACCTATGGCTACACCTTC. This codes for CASSQLPGQGATYGYTF. This chain uses TRBV4-1 with TRBJ1-2; 12 bases agree with TRBD1. The ends lost 2 bases at V and 4 bases at J; junction bases unmatched: 8. CDR3 length: 17 residues. Germline lookup yields CDR1 MGHRA and CDR2 YSYEKL.

The chain recombines TRBV4-1 with TRBJ1-4; D is perhaps TRBD1 (5 bases). The CDR3 runs 14 residues. Germline V gene lookup returns CDR1 MGHRA and CDR2 YSYEKL. The germline V and J ends were trimmed by 4 bases and 2 bases, with 8 bases remaining between them. The CDR3 spells CASSPRQTNEKLFF. In DNA form, the CDR3 reads TGCGCCAGCAGCCCCCGACAGACTAATGAAAAACTGTTTTTT.

The V and J genes are TRBV10-3 and TRBJ2-1; D possibly corresponds to TRBD1 (5 bases). V was shortened by 3 bases and J by 0 bases, with 9 bases between the two germline ends. The V gene's germline CDR1 is ENHRY and CDR2 SYGVKD. This CDR3 has 15 amino acids. Written as DNA, the CDR3 is TGTGCCATCAGTGAAAGTGACAGCTCCTACAATGAGCAGTTCTTC. This sequence encodes CAISESDSSYNEQFF.

This chain links TRBV6-2 or TRBV6-3 with TRBJ1-6, with 8 bases that match TRBD1. Germline values: CDR1 MNHEY, CDR2 SVGEGT. V lost 5 bases and J lost 7; bases outside the gene matches: 4. This CDR3 region has 14 residues. The DNA of the CDR3 is TGTGCCAGCAGTCTACAGGGGGACAATTCACCCCTCCACTTT. As protein: CASSLQGDNSPLHF.

The rearrangement links TRBV20-1 to TRBJ1-5; D unresolved. The CDR3 has 13 residues. Germline CDR1 is DFQATT and CDR2 is SNEGSKA (reference sequence). Trimming took 3 bases from V and 10 from J, leaving 16 bases between them. CDR3 sequence (DNA): TGCAGTGCTAGTGACACCCGTACCAGACCCCAGCATTTT. It codes for CSASDTRTRPQHF.

This rearrangement joins TRBV5-1 to TRBJ1-4; a weak D match, TRBD1 (6 bases). The CDR3 contains 14 residues. From germline, CDR1 is SGHRS and CDR2 YFSETQ. The V gene lost 6 bases and the J gene lost 5 bases, with 14 bases spanning the gap. CDR3 amino acids: CASKRAGVNEKLFF. The CDR3 coding sequence is TGCGCCAGCAAACGGGCAGGGGTAAATGAAAAACTGTTTTTT.

The chain carries TRBV30 and TRBJ1-5, with D perhaps TRBD1 (5 bases). This CDR3 region has 16 residues. V was trimmed by 0 bases and J by 0 bases, leaving 12 bases between them. Germline CDR1 GTSNPN, CDR2 SVGIG (reference sequence). CDR3 coding DNA: TGTGCCTGGAGTGTTGGGGGATCTTATAGCAATCAGCCCCAGCATTTT. Its translation: CAWSVGGSYSNQPQHF. Full variable domain (outside the CDR3, taken from reference TRBV30 and TRBJ1-5): SQTIHQWPATLVQPVGSPLSLECTVEGTSNPNLYWYRQAAGRGLQLLFYSVGIGQISSEVPQNLSASRPQDRQFILSSKKLLLSDSGFYLCAWSVGGSYSNQPQHFGDGTRLSIL.

In DNA, the CDR3 is TGTGCCAGCAGCGACGGGGAAGGCCAGCCCCAGCATTTT. Translation gives CASSDGEGQPQHF. J is TRBJ1-5 and V is TRBV9; no clear D. Per the germline V gene, CDR1 is SGDLS and CDR2 is YYNGEE. This CDR3 has 13 amino acids. Trimming removed 3 bases from V and 7 bases from J, with 11 bases in between.

V gene TRBV5-5 combines with J gene TRBJ2-7; 11 nucleotides agree with TRBD2. The V gene's germline CDR1 is SGHKS and CDR2 YYEKEE (reference sequence). V was clipped by 6 bases and J by 10 bases; unmatched bases: 12. The CDR3 extends over 14 amino acids. The CDR3 loop is CASTDRTSGPNQYF. Written as DNA, the CDR3 is TGTGCCAGCACCGACCGGACTAGCGGGCCGAATCAGTACTTC.

The chain links TRBV28 to TRBJ2-7, with 9 bases that match TRBD2. Germline CDR1 is MDHEN and CDR2 is SYDVKM. Trimming removed 4 bases from V and 2 bases from J; junction bases left unmatched: 6. The CDR3 sequence is 15 residues long. This chain's CDR3 is CASSSDSGSAYEQYF. CDR3 bases: TGTGCCAGCAGTTCCGATAGCGGGAGCGCCTACGAGCAGTACTTC.

This chain uses TRBV9 with TRBJ2-1, with 8 bases lining up with TRBD2. This CDR3 region has 15 residues. Germline V gene lookup returns CDR1 SGDLS and CDR2 YYNGEE. J lost 6 bases, V lost 4 bases, and 9 bases had no gene match. CDR3 nucleotide sequence: TGTGCCAGCAGCATCAGCGGGACTAGGGGCAATGAGCAGTTCTTC. Its translation: CASSISGTRGNEQFF.

Concerning this clone itself: Relative to the germline gene, one junction end is altered; a read error may explain this. This sequence joins TRBV12-3 or TRBV12-4 and TRBJ1-2; weak D call: TRBD1 (6 bases). This CDR3 comprises 13 residues. In DNA form, the CDR3 reads TGTGCCAGCTGTTTTGGGGGGGCAAGGGGCTACACCTTC. Translating it yields CASCFGGARGYTF.

The rearrangement joins TRBV29-1 to TRBJ1-1; 8 bases are shared with TRBD1. Germline V gene lookup returns CDR1 SQVTM and CDR2 ANQGSEA. The CDR3 spans 12 residues. Losses at the gene ends were 6 bases for V and 1 base for J; bases not matched to a gene: 1. This CDR3 is CSVGQGNTEAFF. CDR3 bases: TGCAGCGTCGGACAGGGGAACACTGAAGCTTTCTTT.

Here the CDR3 reads CASSDTGTNSYEQYF. CDR3 DNA: TGTGCCAGCAGTGATACCGGGACAAACTCCTACGAGCAGTACTTC. The chain employs TRBV6-1 and TRBJ2-7; the D gene is possibly TRBD1 (6 bases). CDR1 MNHNS and CDR2 SASEGT come from the germline V gene. V lost 3 bases and J lost 0, with 12 bases in between. This CDR3 is built from 15 residues.

The DNA of the CDR3 is TGTGCCAGCAGCTTGTGGAATTCACCCCTCCACTTT. As protein: CASSLWNSPLHF. The chain employs TRBV5-6 and TRBJ1-6, with unresolved D. Germline V gene data show CDR1 as SGHDT and CDR2 as YYEEEE. The CDR3 length is 12 residues. The V end lost 1 base, the J end lost 7 bases, and 3 bases lay between the germline ends. The variable domain in full, with the rest retrieved from reference TRBV5-6 and TRBJ1-6, is DAGVTQSPTHLIKTRGQQVTLRCSPKSGHDTVSWYQQALGQGPQFIFQYYEEEERQRGNFPDRFSGHQFPNYSSELNVNALLLGDSALYLCASSLWNSPLHFGNGTRLTVT.

The rearrangement links TRBV7-3 to TRBJ2-5, with no clear D. This CDR3 region has 13 residues. Per the germline V gene, CDR1 is SGHTA and CDR2 is FQGTGA. Trimming pared 4 bases from V and 0 bases from J, leaving 6 bases between. The CDR3 spells CASSSVDQETQYF. CDR3 coding DNA: TGTGCCAGCAGCTCAGTAGACCAAGAGACCCAGTACTTC. Complete variable domain (other parts from reference TRBV7-3 and TRBJ2-5): GAGVSQTPSNKVTEKGKYVELRCDPISGHTALYWYRQSLGQGPEFLIYFQGTGAADDSGLPNDRFFAVRPEGSVSTLKIQRTERGDSAVYLCASSSVDQETQYFGPGTRLLVL.

This clone has only one observation. The chain employs TRBV28 and TRBJ1-5, with a tentative D call TRBD1 (5 bases). This CDR3 has 14 amino acids. Between the trimmed V and J ends, which lost 3 bases and 9 bases, there was a span of 15 bases. Germline V CDR1 and CDR2: MDHEN, SYDVKM. The CDR3 protein is CASSFGQAGRPQHF. CDR3 nucleotide sequence: TGTGCCAGCAGTTTCGGGCAGGCGGGGCGGCCCCAGCATTTT. Based on the CDR3 plus reference TRBV28 and TRBJ1-5, the full variable domain is DVKVTQSSRYLVKRTGEKVFLECVQDMDHENMFWYRQDPGLGLRLIYFSYDVKMKEKGDIPEGYSVSREKKERFSLILESASTNQTSMYLCASSFGQAGRPQHFGDGTRLSIL.

V is TRBV2 and J is TRBJ2-7; 7 bases agree with TRBD1. The germline CDR1 and CDR2 sequences are SNHLY and FYNNEI. Trimming took 11 bases from V and 2 from J; bases not matched to a gene: 9. This CDR3 region has 13 residues. CDR3 region: CAGGRDSTYEQYF. CDR3 DNA: TGTGCCGGTGGACGGGACAGCACCTACGAGCAGTACTTC.

This clone was detected a few times. This sequence joins TRBV28 and TRBJ2-3; no definite D call. The CDR3 runs to 13 residues. Germline V gene lookup returns CDR1 MDHEN and CDR2 SYDVKM. The V and J ends lost 4 bases and 0 bases respectively, with 5 bases between them. The CDR3 is CASSSASTDTQYF. Written as DNA, the CDR3 is TGTGCCAGCAGTTCCGCGAGCACAGATACGCAGTATTTT.

This chain connects TRBV7-2 to TRBJ2-5, with TRBD1 matching over 8 bases. V gave up 1 base and J gave up 5 bases; unmatched junction bases: 9. The CDR3 is 16 amino acids. Germline CDR1 and CDR2: SGHTA and FQGNSA. CDR3 DNA: TGTGCCAGCAGCTTAGGGACAGGGATGGGGAAGGAGACCCAGTACTTC. Its translation: CASSLGTGMGKETQYF.

The V and J genes are TRBV23-1 and TRBJ2-7; a possible D gene is TRBD1 (5 bases). TRBV23-1 is filed as an ORF, its function uncertain. Trimming pared 11 bases from V and 3 bases from J, leaving 8 bases between. CDR3 length: 10 amino acids. CDR3 in amino acids: CADRIYEQYV. In nucleotides, the CDR3 is TGCGCCGACAGAATCTACGAGCAGTACGTC.

The chain employs TRBV7-2 and TRBJ2-6, with D perhaps given as TRBD1 or TRBD2 (7 bases each). Trimming removed 5 bases from V and 0 bases from J, with 14 bases in between. The CDR3 length is 17 residues. The V gene's germline CDR1 is SGHTA and CDR2 FQGNSA. Written as DNA, the CDR3 is TGTGCCAGCAGCAGAGCGGGACAGACCTCTGGGGCCAACGTCCTGACTTTC. This encodes CASSRAGQTSGANVLTF.